A selection of T cell receptor beta chains follows, all from one sample in a study of OX40 agonist ivuxolimab in advanced cancers. The table came from immunoSEQ multiplex PCR; TCRdb's copy has only in-frame clones and leaves some out. The repertoire holds under 100,000 clones, with less than 85% as singletons. The sequenced sample was CD4+ or CD8+ T cells sorted from blood, obtained in a trial of the OX40 agonist ivuxolimab. The source is an adult with an advanced solid tumor such as melanoma, head and neck, liver or kidney cancer. Both conserved end residues are trimmed from each CDR3. Rows give clone size only sometimes, using once, few, many, or a class for an expanded clone.

v_call	j_call	clone_size	cdr3_aa
TRBV5-1	TRBJ1-1	.	ASSPGQHLMNTEAF
TRBV9	TRBJ2-2	once	ASSVATGTDNTGELF
TRBV19	TRBJ1-2	.	ASSSTGYGYT
TRBV11-2	TRBJ2-7	.	ASSLGHPWLAGGRYEQY
TRBV23-1	TRBJ1-2	.	ASSQSMEALNYGYT
TRBV7-2	TRBJ2-3	.	ASSFRTSGGETDTQY
TRBV4-3	TRBJ2-3	.	ASSQEGSGVSGTQY
TRBV7-8	TRBJ2-7	.	ASSLRGGLAAAYEQY
TRBV7-8	TRBJ2-2	.	ASERGGKTGELF
TRBV7-9	TRBJ2-7	.	ASSSSGQGYEQY
TRBV6-5	TRBJ1-2	.	ASKRTGTNYGYT
TRBV6-5	TRBJ2-7	once	ASPEGYEQY
TRBV4-1	TRBJ1-2	once	ASSRTTQGTRDYGYT
TRBV7-2	TRBJ2-1	.	ASSLDGTTFGWF
TRBV27	TRBJ1-4	.	ASSSTPATNEKLF
TRBV6-1	TRBJ1-5	few	ASILGQGIQPQH